The present T cell receptor (beta chain) was sequenced within a study of follicular helper T cells after annual influenza vaccination. Documented time point: 2014-2015 season, 7 days after vaccination. Adults were given seasonal inactivated influenza vaccine, and blood CD4 subsets were sorted before and after vaccination. V dropped 5 bases and J dropped 4 bases, with 12 bases sitting between them. The CDR3 sequence is 14 residues long. Germline V lookup: CDR1 SGHTA, CDR2 FQGNSA. The table came from immunoSEQ multiplex PCR; TCRdb's copy has only in-frame clones and leaves some out. The sample yields nearly 15,000 clones, 65% to 85% seen once.

The rearrangement links TRBV7-2 to TRBJ1-5; D perhaps matches TRBD1 (6 bases). This material consisted of CXCR5+ CD38- circulating T follicular helper cells from blood, taken 7 days after influenza vaccination. Subset reported: circulating Tfh, non-naive CD4+CXCR5+PD-1+ (ICOS+CD38+ or ICOS-CD38-). This receptor was identified in an adult who received the influenza vaccine. CDR3: CASSAQGGNQPQHF. The CDR3 DNA follows: TGTGCCAGCAGCGCACAGGGAGGGAATCAGCCCCAGCATTTT.